This TCR beta chain was sequenced for a study of blood T cell repertoires in COVID-19. The wider study: Samples of COVID-19 (acute and convalescent) were obtained from the United States, Italy and Spain. The analysed material was cDNA or gDNA that came from T cells, B-cell-depleted T cells, or PBMCs.

V trimming: 3 bases; J trimming: 1 base; junction bases outside the gene matches: 4. The CDR3 has 15 amino acids. Germline V gives CDR1 MDHEN, CDR2 SYDVKM. How the authors handled the data: Amplification with reference gene primers provided the estimates of nucleated cell counts. Here immunoSEQ multiplex PCR was the method, and the copy in TCRdb shows in-frame clones only, minus some. D and trimming were read from the DNA, whereas the V and J calls and clone size are those reported in that table. The table shows about 210,000 clones, with approximately 82% occurring only once. The source material was peripheral blood. This receptor was taken from a woman between 50 and 59 years old with acute or convalescent COVID-19. V and J are TRBV28 and TRBJ2-7; 9 bases are a match to TRBD1. The CDR3 DNA follows: TGTGCCAGCAGTTTTACGGGACAGGGTTCCTACGAGCAGTACTTC. Residues: CASSFTGQGSYEQYF.